This TCR beta chain appears in the sequencing data of a study of T-cell memory formation after mild COVID-19. Study conclusions and caveats: Cross-reactive memory seemingly joined, as some responding clones were found in pre-infection memory.

V gave up 6 bases and J gave up 3 bases, with 16 bases separating them. Germline loops: CDR1 SGHRS, CDR2 YFSETQ. The CDR3 runs 14 residues. TCR alpha and TCR beta cDNA libraries with sample barcodes and UMIs came from 5'RACE using constant-segment primers. MiXCR was run by TCRdb on the 5' RACE reads, yielding one entry per CDR3 protein. The sample consists of more than 150,000 distinct CDR3 sequences, under 20% of them appearing once. Regarding this clonotype: What it binds is unknown.

V usage is TRBV5-1 and J usage is TRBJ2-7; D is possibly TRBD1 (6 bases). Material: PBMCs or a T cell subset sorted from them (not recorded which). The source is a man aged 18-30 years who had mild COVID-19 (a few samples of this study predate the infection). Cell type and time point are not known. Here the CDR3 DNA reads TGCGCCAGCAAGGGGGACGTGGGAAGCTACGAGCAGTACTTC. It codes for CASKGDVGSYEQYF.